A selection of T cell receptor beta chains follows, all from one sample in a study of shared clonotypes between healthy human individuals. Assay: immunoSEQ multiplex PCR; the TCRdb copy retains only in-frame clones and omits some. The repertoire consists of approximately 700,000 clones, with 73% occurring once and the leading ten covering 1.5% to 2%. The sequenced sample consisted of memory CD4+ T cells sorted from blood. The receptors come from a woman younger than 45 in good health. CDR3s include the opening cysteine and the closing phenylalanine or tryptophan. The listing skips clone size in some rows; elsewhere it reads once, few, many or a size class.

v_gene: TRBV7-3; j_gene: TRBJ2-1; abundance: few; CDR3aa: CASSLKASGRAWYNEQFF
v_gene: TRBV9; j_gene: TRBJ1-2; abundance: .; CDR3aa: CASSVGGVLGGYTF
v_gene: TRBV2; j_gene: TRBJ2-2; abundance: many; CDR3aa: CARSPSGRTDGELFF
v_gene: TRBV2; j_gene: TRBJ2-7; abundance: .; CDR3aa: CASSWGQPTYEQYF
v_gene: TRBV27; j_gene: TRBJ1-4; abundance: .; CDR3aa: CASSLRRNLNEKLFF
v_gene: TRBV7-3; j_gene: TRBJ2-2; abundance: .; CDR3aa: CASSFAPRTGWSGELFF
v_gene: TRBV7-3; j_gene: TRBJ2-1; abundance: .; CDR3aa: CASSQLSTSSYNEQFF
v_gene: TRBV5-1; j_gene: TRBJ1-2; abundance: .; CDR3aa: CASRGGPGQEYGYTF
v_gene: TRBV7-2; j_gene: TRBJ2-2; abundance: .; CDR3aa: CASSWRSGELFF
v_gene: TRBV10-3; j_gene: TRBJ2-7; abundance: .; CDR3aa: CAISESGYEQYF
v_gene: TRBV19; j_gene: TRBJ1-5; abundance: few; CDR3aa: CATAGQGFAGPQHF
v_gene: TRBV6-6; j_gene: TRBJ1-2; abundance: .; CDR3aa: CATKSTRFSYGYTF
v_gene: TRBV6-4; j_gene: TRBJ1-1; abundance: .; CDR3aa: CASSGTSDTEAFF
v_gene: TRBV4-1; j_gene: TRBJ2-5; abundance: .; CDR3aa: CASSQDKGRFGTQYF
v_gene: TRBV19; j_gene: TRBJ2-7; abundance: .; CDR3aa: CASSKGTAYEQYF
v_gene: TRBV18; j_gene: TRBJ2-3; abundance: .; CDR3aa: CASSLQGEVDTQYF
v_gene: TRBV7-9; j_gene: TRBJ2-3; abundance: .; CDR3aa: CASSLDGSGTDTQYF
v_gene: TRBV7-9; j_gene: TRBJ2-7; abundance: .; CDR3aa: CASSLVGSFGEQYF
v_gene: TRBV6-1; j_gene: TRBJ2-5; abundance: .; CDR3aa: CASSRSTLSPETQYF
v_gene: TRBV18; j_gene: TRBJ2-3; abundance: .; CDR3aa: CASSREPLGTDTQYF
v_gene: TRBV2; j_gene: TRBJ1-5; abundance: .; CDR3aa: CASSKATGSNQPQHF
v_gene: TRBV10-3; j_gene: TRBJ2-3; abundance: few; CDR3aa: CAISPGLAGTDTQYF
v_gene: TRBV9; j_gene: TRBJ2-5; abundance: .; CDR3aa: CASSVVSGNRETQYF
v_gene: TRBV19; j_gene: TRBJ2-7; abundance: .; CDR3aa: CASSSLGGLYEQYF
v_gene: TRBV25-1; j_gene: TRBJ1-5; abundance: few; CDR3aa: CASSEGWDTPYSNQPQHF
v_gene: TRBV18; j_gene: TRBJ1-2; abundance: few; CDR3aa: CASSPRTANYGYTF
v_gene: TRBV5-1; j_gene: TRBJ2-2; abundance: once; CDR3aa: CASSLEGRDTGELFF
v_gene: TRBV28; j_gene: TRBJ2-7; abundance: .; CDR3aa: CATLRLAGTYEQYF
v_gene: TRBV19; j_gene: TRBJ1-5; abundance: .; CDR3aa: CASSIGQGFLPQHF
v_gene: TRBV5-3; j_gene: TRBJ2-7; abundance: .; CDR3aa: CARSLGVHRHEQYF
v_gene: TRBV2; j_gene: TRBJ1-5; abundance: .; CDR3aa: CASSWTSSNQPQHF
v_gene: TRBV10-1; j_gene: TRBJ2-3; abundance: .; CDR3aa: CASSELVLDTQYF